The sequence of this T cell receptor (beta chain) was determined in a study of Graves' ophthalmopathy and Graves' hyperthyroidism. This clonotype was counted many times. What supplied the PBMCs was approximately 10 ml of fresh peripheral blood. Germline V lookup: CDR1 MDHEN, CDR2 SYDVKM. CDR3 size: 16 residues. Trimming pared 1 base from V and 4 bases from J, leaving 14 bases between. From RNA, the CDR3 regions of TCR beta chains were amplified and sequenced. HTBI-primed RT-PCR formed the first round, and a multiplex PCR formed the second. A single record per CDR3 protein comes from TCRdb applying MiXCR to the multiplex PCR reads. The table has approximately 150,000 distinct CDR3 sequences, 39% seen once.

The receptor's source is a man aged 25 to 40 with Graves' ophthalmopathy. V usage is TRBV28 and J usage is TRBJ1-5; D is unclear. The sample was peripheral blood. The CDR3 DNA reads as TGTGCCAGCAGTTTATTTCGCGGATGGGGTAATCAGCCCCAGCATTTT. Amino acid sequence: CASSLFRGWGNQPQHF.